A single sample is the source of the 16 T cell receptor beta chains below, sequenced in a study of immune cell composition in non-small cell lung cancer. The assay was immunoSEQ multiplex PCR, and TCRdb's table has in-frame clones only and misses some. The sample has around 3,200 clones, over 60% seen once. Sample: lung tumor tissue. The source is a human donor with non-small cell lung cancer.

The rearrangement joins TRBV19 to TRBJ1-4; D may be TRBD1 (5 bases). V was clipped by 2 bases and J by 5 bases, with 6 bases between them. Germline lookup yields CDR1 LNHDA and CDR2 SQIVND (reference sequence). This CDR3 has 13 amino acids. CDR3 in amino acids: CASSITGNEKLFF. The CDR3 coding sequence is TGTGCCAGTAGTATAACAGGAAATGAAAAACTGTTTTTT. Using reference TRBV19 and TRBJ1-4 for the parts outside the CDR3, the full variable domain is DGGITQSPKYLFRKEGQNVTLSCEQNLNHDAMYWYRQDPGQGLRLIYYSQIVNDFQKGDIAEGYSVSREKKESFPLTVTSAQKNPTAFYLCASSITGNEKLFFGSGTQLSVL.

The V gene is TRBV28, the J gene TRBJ2-1, with 7 bases fitting TRBD2. The CDR3 contains 16 residues. Germline V lookup: CDR1 MDHEN, CDR2 SYDVKM. The ends lost 7 bases at V and 0 bases at J; junction bases unmatched: 9. The CDR3 DNA follows: TGTGCCAGCACTCCCCCGGGCGGGGGCTCCTACAATGAGCAGTTCTTC. This gives the protein CASTPPGGGSYNEQFF.

The V call is TRBV30, the J call TRBJ1-1; TRBD1 is a possible D gene (5 bases). Germline loops: CDR1 GTSNPN, CDR2 SVGIG (reference sequence). The CDR3 has 13 amino acids. V dropped 1 base and J dropped 7 bases, with 13 bases sitting between them. The CDR3 loop is CAWSASDIFEAFF. CDR3 DNA sequence: TGTGCCTGGAGTGCCTCGGACATTTTTGAAGCTTTCTTT. Based on the CDR3 plus reference TRBV30 and TRBJ1-1, the full variable domain is SQTIHQWPATLVQPVGSPLSLECTVEGTSNPNLYWYRQAAGRGLQLLFYSVGIGQISSEVPQNLSASRPQDRQFILSSKKLLLSDSGFYLCAWSASDIFEAFFGQGTRLTVV.

The V gene is TRBV5-8, the J gene TRBJ2-1; 8 nucleotides agree with TRBD2. This CDR3 comprises 17 residues. Germline CDR1 SGHTS, CDR2 YDEGEE. Trimming removed 3 bases from V and 0 bases from J; junction bases left unmatched: 8. The CDR3 region is CASSWGSGGLSYNEQFF. The CDR3 bases are TGTGCCAGCAGCTGGGGGAGCGGGGGTCTCTCCTACAATGAGCAGTTCTTC.

The chain's CDR3 is CASSQPGQTFYGYTF. The CDR3 DNA reads as TGCGCCAGCAGCCAACCGGGACAAACTTTCTATGGCTACACCTTC. V usage is TRBV4-1 and J usage is TRBJ1-2; a possible D gene is TRBD1 (6 bases). The CDR3 has 15 amino acids. CDR1 and CDR2 from the germline V gene are MGHRA and YSYEKL. Trimming left V 2 bases short and J 4 bases short, with 14 bases between.

The chain is built from TRBV5-1 and TRBJ1-3; 7 nucleotides align to TRBD1. Unmatched junction bases numbered 6, after V lost 3 bases and J lost 0 bases. The germline V gene encodes CDR1 SGHRS and CDR2 YFSETQ. This CDR3 contains 16 residues. The CDR3 DNA follows: TGCGCCAGCAGCTCGGGACAGTTGGCCTCTGGAAACACCATATATTTT. This codes for CASSSGQLASGNTIYF.

V usage is TRBV5-5 and J usage is TRBJ2-7; D might be TRBD1 (6 bases). The CDR3 runs to 12 residues. Between the trimmed V and J ends, which lost 6 bases and 5 bases, there was a span of 12 bases. Germline values: CDR1 SGHKS, CDR2 YYEKEE (reference sequence). The DNA for the CDR3 is TGTGCCAGCACCAGGACAGAGAACGAGCAGTACTTC. Translated: CASTRTENEQYF.

The chain joins TRBV2 to TRBJ1-3; a weak D match, TRBD1 (6 bases). This CDR3 has 15 amino acids. The V end was cut by 5 bases, the J end by 6 bases, with 17 bases between. Germline CDR1 and CDR2: SNHLY and FYNNEI. The CDR3 nucleotides read TGTGCCAGCAGTCGGGAGGCGGACAGTCAAAACACCATATATTTT. As protein: CASSREADSQNTIYF.

V usage is TRBV2 and J usage is TRBJ1-4; D not certain. The CDR3 is made up of 14 amino acids. V was cut by 6 bases and J by 0 bases, with 8 bases left in between. CDR1 is SNHLY and CDR2 is FYNNEI in the germline V gene. The CDR3 sequence is CASRERSTNEKLFF. The CDR3 DNA reads TGTGCCAGCAGGGAGAGGTCAACTAATGAAAAACTGTTTTTT.

The genes are TRBV28 and TRBJ1-6; TRBD1 is a possible D gene (6 bases). The CDR3 totals 14 residues. Germline CDR1 reads MDHEN; CDR2 reads SYDVKM. V was shortened by 0 bases and J by 15 bases, with 15 bases between the two germline ends. Here the CDR3 DNA reads TGTGCCAGCAGTTTATGGACAGGAGGTATGGTCCTCCACTTT. This gives the protein CASSLWTGGMVLHF.

The V and J genes are TRBV5-1 and TRBJ2-1, with 9 nucleotides matching TRBD1. The CDR3 has 13 residues. Germline assignment: CDR1 SGHRS and CDR2 YFSETQ. V trimming: 0 bases; J trimming: 10 bases; junction bases outside the gene matches: 2. This CDR3 is CASSLGDREEQFF. For the CDR3, the DNA is TGCGCCAGCAGCTTGGGGGACAGGGAGGAGCAGTTCTTC.

The gene calls are TRBV6-1 and TRBJ1-4, with TRBD1 matching 11 bases. The J segment lost 8 bases and the V segment lost 6 bases, leaving 5 bases of the junction unmatched. Germline V lookup: CDR1 MNHNS, CDR2 SASEGT. This CDR3 spans 14 amino acids. DNA of the CDR3: TGTGCCAGCAGGAGGGGACAGGGGGGAGAAAAACTGTTTTTT. Translation: CASRRGQGGEKLFF.

This chain uses TRBV5-1 with TRBJ2-1; 10 bases fit TRBD2. Germline CDR1 and CDR2: SGHRS and YFSETQ. This CDR3 is 18 amino acids long. After removal of 2 bases from V and 2 bases from J, the junction contained 10 bases not matched to a gene. The CDR3 DNA reads as TGCGCCAGCAGCTTAACATACTTACTAGCGGGGACCTACAATGAGCAGTTCTTC. This gives the protein CASSLTYLLAGTYNEQFF.

This rearrangement joins TRBV10-3 to TRBJ1-2, with D unclear. CDR1 and CDR2 (germline): ENHRY, SYGVKD. The CDR3 length is 11 residues. Trimming took off 0 bases at V and 8 bases at J, with 4 bases between the two ends. CDR3 nucleotides: TGTGCCATCAGTGAGTCTATGGGCTACACCTTC. Residues: CAISESMGYTF.

This clone was counted only a few times. The J gene is TRBJ1-6, the V gene TRBV27; TRBD1 agrees at 9 bases. The CDR3 runs to 15 residues. V trimming: 5 bases; J trimming: 10 bases; junction bases outside the gene matches: 9. Germline V gene lookup returns CDR1 MNHEY and CDR2 SMNVEV (reference sequence). The CDR3 here is CASSPEGTGRSPLHF. CDR3 DNA: TGTGCCAGCAGTCCGGAAGGGACAGGGAGGTCACCCCTCCACTTT.

The chain carries TRBV6-4 and TRBJ1-2, with 9 bases that match TRBD1. Per the germline V gene, CDR1 is MRHNA and CDR2 is SNTAGT. The V segment lost 4 bases and the J segment 5 bases; nucleotides outside the gene matches: 8. This CDR3 has 15 amino acids. CDR3 residues: CASSVFPGQGYGYTF. CDR3 sequence (DNA): TGTGCCAGCAGTGTCTTTCCCGGACAGGGGTATGGCTACACCTTC.